The 18 T cell receptor beta chains presented below share a single source sample, sequenced in a study of T cell changes during pregnancy in multiple sclerosis. Generated by immunoSEQ multiplex PCR, the TCRdb table keeps only in-frame clones and is missing some. The sample holds 70,000 or so clones, about 93% seen once. The starting material was CD4+ T cells from peripheral blood mononuclear cells, obtained after pregnancy. The receptors were gathered from a female donor with multiple sclerosis, enrolled in a pregnancy study.

This clone was seen once. The rearrangement uses TRBV5-1 and TRBJ2-3; 7 bases are a match to TRBD1. Germline trimming cut 2 bases from V and 0 bases from J; bases unmatched to any gene: 3. This CDR3 has 15 amino acids. The germline CDR1 and CDR2 sequences are SGHRS and YFSETQ. The CDR3 is CASSLPGQSTDTQYF. Written as DNA, the CDR3 is TGCGCCAGCAGCTTACCGGGACAGAGCACAGATACGCAGTATTTT.

The chain couples TRBV6-1 to TRBJ1-4; no reliable D call. The CDR3 has 13 amino acids. The ends were cut back, 8 bases at V and 8 bases at J, with 15 bases in the middle. Germline-derived CDR1 and CDR2 are MNHNS and SASEGT. For the CDR3, the DNA is TGTGCCAGCTCAGACTCCCGAGGGGAAAAACTGTTTTTT. Translation: CASSDSRGEKLFF.

The V call is TRBV18, the J call TRBJ1-6, with TRBD1 as a possible D gene (6 bases). Per germline, CDR1 KGHSH and CDR2 LQKENI. The CDR3 has 15 amino acids. V was shortened by 6 bases and J by 7 bases, with 16 bases between the two germline ends. The CDR3 spells CASSPLDRPNSPLHF. The CDR3 DNA reads as TGTGCCAGCTCTCCCCTTGACAGGCCCAATTCACCCCTCCACTTT.

The chain joins TRBV6-5 to TRBJ1-6; no clear D. The CDR3 totals 14 residues. The germline gives CDR1 MNHEY, CDR2 SVGAGI. Trimming pared 5 bases from V and 2 bases from J, leaving 7 bases between. This chain's CDR3 is CASSPSAYNSPLHF. In DNA form, the CDR3 reads TGTGCCAGCAGTCCGTCAGCCTATAATTCACCCCTCCACTTT.

The gene calls are TRBV15 and TRBJ2-5, with unresolved D. Looked up from germline, CDR1 is LNHNV and CDR2 is YYDKDF (reference sequence). Deletions cut 1 base from V and 0 bases from J, with 12 bases between. The CDR3 is made up of 16 amino acids. CDR3 protein: CATSRGDTMYQETQYF. The CDR3 nucleotides are TGTGCCACCAGCAGAGGTGACACCATGTACCAAGAGACCCAGTACTTC.

This chain joins TRBV6-5 and TRBJ2-7, with 9 bases fitting TRBD1. J lost 6 bases, V lost 7 bases, and 7 bases had no gene match. Germline-derived CDR1 and CDR2 are MNHEY and SVGAGI. The CDR3 totals 13 residues. CDR3 protein: CASTEDRGAEQYF. The CDR3, as DNA: TGTGCCAGCACCGAGGACAGGGGTGCCGAGCAGTACTTC.

The chain joins TRBV18 to TRBJ2-7; 11 bases map to TRBD1. From germline, CDR1 is KGHSH and CDR2 LQKENI. This CDR3 has 15 amino acids. J gave up 6 bases and V 4 bases, and 8 bases lay outside the gene matches. In nucleotides, the CDR3 is TGTGCCAGCTCACGAACATCCGGGACAGGGGGCGAGCAGTACTTC. This gives the protein CASSRTSGTGGEQYF.

This clone was picked up a small number of times. CDR3 in DNA: TGTGCCAGCTCACCAGCAGGGTCTGGAAACACCATATATTTT. This translates into CASSPAGSGNTIYF. The rearrangement uses TRBV18 and TRBJ1-3; TRBD1 might be the D (5 bases). The germline CDR1 and CDR2 sequences are KGHSH and LQKENI. V lost 2 bases to trimming and J lost 1 base, with 6 bases between them. The CDR3 runs to 14 residues.

The chain joins TRBV7-9 to TRBJ2-3; TRBD1 matches at 10 bases. CDR1 SEHNR and CDR2 FQNEAQ come from the germline V gene (reference sequence). V was pared by 1 base and J by 3 bases, with 7 bases of the junction left unmatched. This CDR3 is built from 17 residues. In DNA form, the CDR3 reads TGTGCCAGCAGCTTAGGATCCCCGGGACAGGGGACAGATACGCAGTATTTT. Protein: CASSLGSPGQGTDTQYF.

J is TRBJ1-2 and V is TRBV7-3; a possible D gene is TRBD1 (6 bases). The germline V gene encodes CDR1 SGHTA and CDR2 FQGTGA. V dropped 1 base and J dropped 8 bases, with 14 bases sitting between them. This CDR3 has 14 amino acids. This CDR3 reads CASSLSPGDDGYTF. As DNA, the CDR3 is TGTGCCAGCAGCTTAAGCCCAGGGGACGACGGCTACACCTTC.

The chain has TRBV30 and TRBJ1-3; D is uncertain. The germline V and J ends were trimmed by 5 bases and 0 bases, with 8 bases remaining between them. Germline values: CDR1 GTSNPN, CDR2 SVGIG (reference sequence). This CDR3 is built from 13 residues. Here the CDR3 DNA reads TGTGCCTGGGCCACTATCTCTGGAAACACCATATATTTT. Its translation: CAWATISGNTIYF.

This sequence joins TRBV6-1 and TRBJ2-7; 7 nucleotides match TRBD1. After removal of 5 bases from V and 2 bases from J, the junction contained 3 bases not matched to a gene. Germline CDR1 and CDR2: MNHNS and SASEGT. The CDR3 runs to 13 residues. In DNA, the CDR3 is TGTGCCAGCAGTATGGGGACAGCCTACGAGCAGTACTTC. Protein: CASSMGTAYEQYF.

The chain is built from TRBV4-2 and TRBJ2-7, with 8 positions matching TRBD1. Germline CDR1 is LGHNA and CDR2 is YNFKEQ. V lost 0 bases, J lost 2 bases, and 6 bases stayed unmatched. This CDR3 is built from 16 residues. The CDR3 loop reads CASSQDTTGATYEQYF. Here the CDR3 DNA reads TGTGCCAGCAGCCAAGATACGACAGGGGCGACCTACGAGCAGTACTTC.

The chain combines TRBV7-3 with TRBJ2-7; D perhaps matches TRBD2 (6 bases). Trimming left V 2 bases short and J 7 bases short, with 15 bases between. Germline CDR1 and CDR2: SGHTA and FQGTGA. There are 14 residues in the CDR3. In nucleotides, the CDR3 is TGTGCCAGCAGCTTAGGGGGACTTTTAGGAGAGCAGTACTTC. Translated: CASSLGGLLGEQYF. Full variable domain (missing parts from reference TRBV7-3 and TRBJ2-7): GAGVSQTPSNKVTEKGKYVELRCDPISGHTALYWYRQSLGQGPEFLIYFQGTGAADDSGLPNDRFFAVRPEGSVSTLKIQRTERGDSAVYLCASSLGGLLGEQYFGPGTRLTVT.

The chain has TRBV28 and TRBJ1-2; 10 nucleotides align to TRBD1. The CDR3 consists of 15 residues. The J segment lost 2 bases and the V segment lost 6 bases, leaving 6 bases of the junction unmatched. The V gene's germline CDR1 is MDHEN and CDR2 SYDVKM. The CDR3: CASRGTGQGNYGYTF. The CDR3 nucleotides read TGTGCCAGCAGGGGGACGGGACAGGGGAACTATGGCTACACCTTC.

The V gene is TRBV5-1, the J gene TRBJ1-1; D possibly corresponds to TRBD1 (5 bases). V dropped 0 bases and J dropped 3 bases, with 15 bases sitting between them. CDR1 is SGHRS and CDR2 is YFSETQ in the germline V gene. The CDR3 is 16 residues long. CDR3 sequence: CASSLAPQGTDTEAFF. DNA for the CDR3: TGCGCCAGCAGCTTGGCCCCCCAGGGCACCGACACTGAAGCTTTCTTT.

This chain uses TRBV5-1 with TRBJ2-7; 8 nucleotides match TRBD1. The ends lost 5 bases at V and 5 bases at J; junction bases unmatched: 6. The germline V gene encodes CDR1 SGHRS and CDR2 YFSETQ. The CDR3 extends over 13 amino acids. The CDR3 protein is CASSRQGRDEQYF. DNA for the CDR3: TGCGCCAGCAGTCGACAGGGGAGAGACGAGCAGTACTTC.

The chain uses TRBV5-1 and TRBJ2-2; unclear D gene. Germline assignment: CDR1 SGHRS and CDR2 YFSETQ. Trimming took off 5 bases at V and 0 bases at J, with 23 bases between the two ends. This CDR3 has 19 amino acids. The CDR3 is CASSMVYGAGPSNTGELFF. The CDR3 region has the DNA TGCGCCAGCAGTATGGTATACGGAGCTGGCCCTTCGAACACCGGGGAGCTGTTTTTT.